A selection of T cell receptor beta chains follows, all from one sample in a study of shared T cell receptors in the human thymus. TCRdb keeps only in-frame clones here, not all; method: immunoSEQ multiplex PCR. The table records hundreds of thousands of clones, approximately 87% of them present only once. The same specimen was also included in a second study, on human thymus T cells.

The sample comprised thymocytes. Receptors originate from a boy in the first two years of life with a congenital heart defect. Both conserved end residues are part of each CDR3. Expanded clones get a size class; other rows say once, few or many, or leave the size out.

CASTPLRTQNTEAFF TRBJ1-1 TRBV19 -
CASSFRTGSSGANVLTF TRBJ2-6 TRBV5-4 -
CASSFRANSYEQYF TRBJ2-7 TRBV7-9 -
CASSLLRLVDNEQFF TRBJ2-1 TRBV7-9 -
CASSSSSGMSTDTQYF TRBJ2-3 TRBV5-6 -
CASSKYTSLGTDTQYF TRBJ2-3 TRBV27 -
CASSPTPLSYEQYF TRBJ2-7 TRBV10-2 -
CASSEMEGATSNQPQHF TRBJ1-5 TRBV6-1 -
CASSQDQGQEETQYF TRBJ2-5 TRBV4-3 -
CASGARHEQYF TRBJ2-7 TRBV27 -
CASSEALRGGDSNQPQHF TRBJ1-5 TRBV6-1 -
CASSILAGGVAFF TRBJ1-1 TRBV19 few
CAISENRTGDLYEQYF TRBJ2-7 TRBV10-3 -
CASSRRTSPGELFF TRBJ2-2 TRBV6-5 -
CASSESTGSTGELFF TRBJ2-2 TRBV10-1 -
CASSPVVGQGLGEQYF TRBJ2-7 TRBV18 -
CASSPGGEADTGELFF TRBJ2-2 TRBV5-6 -
CASSQGDGGAALHSGNTIYF TRBJ1-3 TRBV4-3 -
CAIRGTVMNTEAFF TRBJ1-1 TRBV10-3 -
CATKTDPYEQYF TRBJ2-7 TRBV6-6 once